One and the same sample provided the 29 T cell receptor beta chains below, sequenced in a study of T cell changes during pregnancy in multiple sclerosis. Sequencing used immunoSEQ multiplex PCR; TCRdb keeps in-frame clones, though not all of them. The top ten hold around 0.39% of the sample, which has around 30,000 clones, approximately 94% seen once. The sample was CD4+ T cells from peripheral blood mononuclear cells, taken after pregnancy. Receptors were obtained from a female donor with multiple sclerosis, enrolled in a pregnancy study.

The gene calls are TRBV7-9 and TRBJ2-5; 9 bases align to TRBD2. The ends lost 2 bases at V and 4 bases at J; junction bases unmatched: 2. The CDR3 consists of 14 residues. Germline V gene sequence: CDR1 SEHNR, CDR2 FQNEAQ (reference sequence). CDR3 sequence (DNA): TGTGCCAGCAGCTTACGCGGGAGGGGAGAGACCCAGTACTTC. Translating gives CASSLRGRGETQYF. The full variable domain, rest sourced from reference TRBV7-9 and TRBJ2-5, is DTGVSQNPRHKITKRGQNVTFRCDPISEHNRLYWYRQTLGQGPEFLTYFQNEAQLEKSRLLSDRFSAERPKGSFSTLEIQRTEQGDSAMYLCASSLRGRGETQYFGPGTRLLVL.

V is TRBV19 and J is TRBJ2-7, with 9 bases aligning to TRBD1. Germline loops: CDR1 LNHDA, CDR2 SQIVND (reference sequence). This CDR3 region has 16 residues. The V gene end was trimmed by 2 bases and the J gene end by 6 bases; junction bases not matched to a gene: 11. For the CDR3, the DNA is TGTGCCAGTAGTATAACACAGGGGGCGCGAGTCGCCGAGCAGTACTTC. Amino acid sequence: CASSITQGARVAEQYF.

The V and J genes are TRBV6-5 and TRBJ1-5; D is ambiguous. CDR3 length equals 13 residues. The germline CDR1 and CDR2 sequences are MNHEY and SVGAGI. Trimming stripped 5 bases from V and 3 bases from J, with 8 bases between. CDR3 sequence (DNA): TGTGCCAGCAGTCCCGTCCCCAATCAGCCCCAGCATTTT. The encoded protein is CASSPVPNQPQHF.

This chain joins TRBV6-1 and TRBJ1-1, with a weak D call TRBD1 (6 bases). Trimming pared 7 bases from V and 2 bases from J, leaving 11 bases between. The germline V gene encodes CDR1 MNHNS and CDR2 SASEGT. The CDR3 consists of 13 residues. CDR3 residues: CASIGTINTEAFF. The DNA of the CDR3 is TGTGCCAGCATAGGGACAATCAACACTGAAGCTTTCTTT.

The chain couples TRBV6-4 to TRBJ2-1; 9 nucleotides line up with TRBD1. Germline assignment: CDR1 MRHNA and CDR2 SNTAGT. This CDR3 is 13 amino acids long. With V trimmed by 5 bases and J by 9 bases, 5 bases remained unmatched. The CDR3 protein is CASSWTGEGEQFF. The CDR3 DNA reads TGTGCCAGCAGTTGGACAGGGGAGGGTGAGCAGTTCTTC.

The chain is built from TRBV12-5 and TRBJ2-3; TRBD2 matches at 11 bases. CDR3 length equals 17 residues. The V and J ends lost 4 bases and 2 bases, in that order; junction bases with no gene match: 8. Germline V gives CDR1 LGHNT, CDR2 FRNRAP. Here the CDR3 reads CASGSAGLAGATDTQYF. Here the CDR3 DNA reads TGTGCTAGTGGTTCCGCCGGACTAGCGGGTGCCACAGATACGCAGTATTTT.

The chain links TRBV21-1 to TRBJ1-2. TRBV21-1 is termed a pseudogene. CDR3 size: 14 residues. CDR3 nucleotide sequence: TGTGCCAGCAGCAAAGGCCAGGGAGGATATGGCTACACCTTC. Protein sequence: CASSKGQGGYGYTF.

The J gene is TRBJ1-1, the V gene TRBV18; tentative D call: TRBD1 (5 bases). The CDR3 consists of 14 residues. V was shortened by 6 bases and J by 3 bases, with 14 bases between the two germline ends. Per the germline V gene, CDR1 is KGHSH and CDR2 is LQKENI. The CDR3 bases are TGTGCCAGCTCTCGGGGGGTTGGGGACACTGAAGCTTTCTTT. Its translation: CASSRGVGDTEAFF.

This chain links TRBV18 with TRBJ1-1; 10 positions agree with TRBD1. The CDR3 has 15 residues. The ends lost 3 bases at V and 1 base at J; junction bases unmatched: 2. Per the germline V gene, CDR1 is KGHSH and CDR2 is LQKENI. For the CDR3, the DNA is TGTGCCAGCTCACCGGGACAGGGGTCGAACACTGAAGCTTTCTTT. The encoded protein is CASSPGQGSNTEAFF. Drawing the rest from reference TRBV18 and TRBJ1-1, the complete variable domain is NAGVMQNPRHLVRRRGQEARLRCSPMKGHSHVYWYRQLPEEGLKFMVYLQKENIIDESGMPKERFSAEFPKEGPSILRIQQVVRGDSAAYFCASSPGQGSNTEAFFGQGTRLTVV.

This clone was seen just once. The gene calls are TRBV19 and TRBJ2-5, with D tentatively TRBD2 (6 bases). Per the germline V gene, CDR1 is LNHDA and CDR2 is SQIVND (reference sequence). The CDR3 totals 13 residues. V lost 3 bases, J lost 3 bases, and 8 bases lay in between. The CDR3, as DNA: TGTGCCAGTAGTATGCGGGGAAAAGAGACCCAGTACTTC. Residues: CASSMRGKETQYF.

This clone appeared a few times. The V gene is TRBV30, the J gene TRBJ1-1; D gene unclear. Germline CDR1 is GTSNPN and CDR2 is SVGIG (reference sequence). The CDR3 consists of 13 residues. V dropped 3 bases and J dropped 1 base, with 9 bases sitting between them. The CDR3 here is CAWSESRNTEAFF. The CDR3 DNA follows: TGTGCCTGGAGCGAGTCTCGGAACACTGAAGCTTTCTTT.

The chain uses TRBV5-4 and TRBJ1-1, with D maybe TRBD1 (5 bases). The CDR3 contains 13 residues. Germline-derived CDR1 and CDR2 are SGHNT and YYREEE (reference sequence). V shed 2 bases and J shed 1 base, with 6 bases lying between them. The CDR3 region has the DNA TGTGCCAGCAGCTTAGGGGAGAACACTGAAGCTTTCTTT. Its translation is CASSLGENTEAFF.

The chain links TRBV30 to TRBJ1-2; maybe TRBD1 (5 bases). The V gene lost 4 bases and the J gene lost 6 bases, with 21 bases spanning the gap. The CDR3 is made up of 15 amino acids. Germline CDR1 is GTSNPN and CDR2 is SVGIG (reference sequence). The chain's CDR3 is CAWKTPGTGLDGYTF. The CDR3 coding sequence is TGTGCCTGGAAGACACCCGGGACGGGACTGGATGGCTACACCTTC.

CDR3 loop: CASSVGGSGNQPQHF. Written as DNA, the CDR3 is TGTGCCAGCAGCGTAGGGGGCTCGGGCAATCAGCCCCAGCATTTT. V usage is TRBV9 and J usage is TRBJ1-5; tentatively, D is TRBD1 (5 bases). There are 15 residues in the CDR3. V dropped 0 bases and J dropped 2 bases, with 9 bases sitting between them. Germline loops: CDR1 SGDLS, CDR2 YYNGEE. The whole variable domain, filled in from reference TRBV9 and TRBJ1-5, reads DSGVTQTPKHLITATGQRVTLRCSPRSGDLSVYWYQQSLDQGLQFLIQYYNGEERAKGNILERFSAQQFPDLHSELNLSSLELGDSALYFCASSVGGSGNQPQHFGDGTRLSIL.

The CDR3 spells CASSPGRKTQYF. The CDR3 nucleotides are TGTGCCAGCAGCCCCGGTAGAAAGACCCAGTACTTC. The gene calls are TRBV6-5 and TRBJ2-5; D gene uncertain. This CDR3 spans 12 amino acids. V was trimmed by 6 bases and J by 6 bases, leaving 11 bases between them. The germline V gene encodes CDR1 MNHEY and CDR2 SVGAGI.

CDR3 DNA: TGTGCCAGCAGTTCCCATAGGGAGGGGCCCCAGCATTTT. As protein: CASSSHREGPQHF. The chain joins TRBV6-1 to TRBJ1-5; D not resolved. Germline loops: CDR1 MNHNS, CDR2 SASEGT. V was pared by 5 bases and J by 9 bases, with 14 bases between. This CDR3 has 13 amino acids.

The chain joins TRBV7-9 to TRBJ2-5, with 7 bases that match TRBD2. The junction had 4 bases not matched to a gene; V was cut back by 3 bases and J by 0 bases. CDR1 and CDR2 from the germline V gene are SEHNR and FQNEAQ (reference sequence). The CDR3 contains 15 residues. The CDR3 spells CASSLASGNQETQYF. As DNA, the CDR3 is TGTGCCAGCAGCTTGGCTAGCGGAAACCAAGAGACCCAGTACTTC.

The gene calls are TRBV30 and TRBJ2-2, with 15 nucleotides matching TRBD2. Germline CDR1 is GTSNPN and CDR2 is SVGIG (reference sequence). V was pared by 1 base and J by 6 bases, with 6 bases of the junction left unmatched. The CDR3 loop spans 17 amino acids. The chain's CDR3 is CAWSAWTSGRASGELFF. For the CDR3, the DNA is TGTGCCTGGAGTGCTTGGACTAGCGGGAGGGCCTCCGGGGAGCTGTTTTTT.

V usage is TRBV6-1 and J usage is TRBJ2-7; maybe TRBD1 (5 bases). Germline V gene sequence: CDR1 MNHNS, CDR2 SASEGT. V was trimmed by 5 bases and J by 2 bases, leaving 7 bases between them. The CDR3 loop spans 12 amino acids. CDR3 DNA sequence: TGTGCCAGCAGTCAGGGTACCTACGAGCAGTACTTC. This encodes CASSQGTYEQYF.

This chain joins TRBV19 and TRBJ2-2; D is perhaps TRBD1 (5 bases). The CDR3 covers 13 residues. Looked up from germline, CDR1 is LNHDA and CDR2 is SQIVND (reference sequence). Between the trimmed V and J ends, which lost 8 bases and 2 bases, there was a span of 9 bases. CDR3 DNA: TGTGCCAGTGCGACAGCTAACACCGGGGAGCTGTTTTTT. This codes for CASATANTGELFF.

V usage is TRBV11-3 and J usage is TRBJ1-1; 9 positions agree with TRBD1. The CDR3 runs 15 residues. The V and J ends lost 4 bases and 3 bases, in that order; junction bases with no gene match: 6. Per germline, CDR1 SGHNT and CDR2 YENEEA. CDR3 DNA: TGTGCCAGCAGCTCCGGGACAGGGTCGGACACTGAAGCTTTCTTT. It specifies CASSSGTGSDTEAFF.

The chain links TRBV25-1 to TRBJ1-2, with D possibly matching TRBD1 (6 bases). Germline assignment: CDR1 MGHDK and CDR2 SYGVNS. Between the trimmed V and J ends, which lost 2 bases and 0 bases, there was a span of 16 bases. CDR3 length: 17 amino acids. The CDR3 spells CASSEGGGQGANYGYTF. The CDR3 nucleotides are TGTGCCAGCAGTGAAGGGGGGGGGCAGGGTGCTAACTATGGCTACACCTTC.

This clone has a single count. The chain recombines TRBV11-2 with TRBJ2-3; TRBD2 might be the D (5 bases). The CDR3 is made up of 16 amino acids. Looked up from germline, CDR1 is SGHAT and CDR2 is FQNNGV. The germline V and J ends were trimmed by 1 base and 0 bases, with 11 bases remaining between them. CDR3 residues: CASSLGAGRSTDTQYF. CDR3 bases: TGTGCCAGCAGCTTAGGCGCGGGTAGAAGCACAGATACGCAGTATTTT.

The chain is built from TRBV5-8 and TRBJ1-1; maybe TRBD1 (5 bases). In germline, CDR1 is SGHTS, CDR2 YDEGEE. The CDR3 consists of 13 residues. The V end lost 4 bases, the J end lost 3 bases, and 10 bases lay between the germline ends. The DNA for the CDR3 is TGTGCCAGCAGCCGCGACAGATACACTGAAGCTTTCTTT. Its translation: CASSRDRYTEAFF.

This chain joins TRBV30 and TRBJ2-1; TRBD1 aligns across 7 bases. Trimming took 0 bases from V and 8 from J; bases not matched to a gene: 1. The CDR3 spans 12 residues. Looked up from germline, CDR1 is GTSNPN and CDR2 is SVGIG (reference sequence). The chain's CDR3 is CAWSVQGDEQFF. The CDR3 region has the DNA TGTGCCTGGAGTGTCCAGGGGGATGAGCAGTTCTTC.

This clone has only one observation. This sequence joins TRBV7-3 and TRBJ2-1, with 8 bases aligning to TRBD2. The CDR3 covers 21 residues. The J segment lost 4 bases and the V segment lost 2 bases, leaving 22 bases of the junction unmatched. Germline lookup yields CDR1 SGHTA and CDR2 FQGTGA. The CDR3 DNA reads TGTGCCAGCAGCTTAGACCCCAGGGGAGTACGGCGGGGGGTCGAGTACAATGAGCAGTTCTTC. Protein: CASSLDPRGVRRGVEYNEQFF.

CDR3 DNA sequence: TGTGCCAGCAGTTTGGCGGGCGAGGTCTATGAGCAGTTCTTC. It specifies CASSLAGEVYEQFF. The chain is built from TRBV28 and TRBJ2-1; TRBD2 might be the D (5 bases). Deletions cut 3 bases from V and 8 bases from J, with 14 bases between. The germline V gene has CDR1 MDHEN and CDR2 SYDVKM. The CDR3 totals 14 residues.

V and J are TRBV6-5 and TRBJ2-7; 7 bases match TRBD2. V was pared by 10 bases and J by 4 bases, with 7 bases of the junction left unmatched. Germline V gives CDR1 MNHEY, CDR2 SVGAGI. The CDR3 consists of 12 residues. DNA for the CDR3: TGTGCCACCTCCCCGGGGGGTTACGAGCAGTACTTC. It translates to CATSPGGYEQYF.

The V and J genes are TRBV19 and TRBJ2-3; a possible D gene is TRBD1 (6 bases). The germline V and J ends were trimmed by 3 bases and 0 bases, with 13 bases remaining between them. This CDR3 spans 16 amino acids. The germline gives CDR1 LNHDA, CDR2 SQIVND (reference sequence). The CDR3 loop is CASSMTGQRSTDTQYF. The CDR3 nucleotides read TGTGCCAGTAGTATGACTGGACAGAGAAGCACAGATACGCAGTATTTT.